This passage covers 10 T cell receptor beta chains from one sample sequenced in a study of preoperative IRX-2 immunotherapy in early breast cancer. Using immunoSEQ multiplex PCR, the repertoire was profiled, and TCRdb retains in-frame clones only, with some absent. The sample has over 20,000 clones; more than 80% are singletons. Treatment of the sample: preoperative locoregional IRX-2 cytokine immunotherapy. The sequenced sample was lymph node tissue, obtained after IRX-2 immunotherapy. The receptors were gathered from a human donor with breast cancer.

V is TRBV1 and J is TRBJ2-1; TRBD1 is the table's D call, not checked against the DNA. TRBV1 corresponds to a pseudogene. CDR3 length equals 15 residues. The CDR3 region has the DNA TGCGCCAGCAGCCAAGGGACAGGGGACTACAATGAGCAGTTCTTC. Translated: CASSQGTGDYNEQFF.

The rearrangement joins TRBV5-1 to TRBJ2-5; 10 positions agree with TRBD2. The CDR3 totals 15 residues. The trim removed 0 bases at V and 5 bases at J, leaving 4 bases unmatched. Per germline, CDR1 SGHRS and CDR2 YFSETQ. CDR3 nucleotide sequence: TGCGCCAGCAGCTTGGGAGCGGGGGGGCCCGAGACCCAGTACTTC. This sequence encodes CASSLGAGGPETQYF. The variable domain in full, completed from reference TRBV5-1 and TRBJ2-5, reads KAGVTQTPRYLIKTRGQQVTLSCSPISGHRSVSWYQQTPGQGLQFLFEYFSETQRNKGNFPGRFSGRQFSNSRSEMNVSTLELGDSALYLCASSLGAGGPETQYFGPGTRLLVL.

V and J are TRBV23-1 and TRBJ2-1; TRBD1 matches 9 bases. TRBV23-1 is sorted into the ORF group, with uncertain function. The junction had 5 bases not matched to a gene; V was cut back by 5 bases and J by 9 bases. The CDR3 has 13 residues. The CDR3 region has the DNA TGCGCCAGCAGTTACCGGGACAGGGCTGAGCAGTTCTTC. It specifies CASSYRDRAEQFF.

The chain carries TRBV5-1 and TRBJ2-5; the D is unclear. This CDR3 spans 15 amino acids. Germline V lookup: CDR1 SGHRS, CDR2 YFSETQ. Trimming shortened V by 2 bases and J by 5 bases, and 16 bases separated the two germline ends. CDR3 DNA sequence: TGCGCCAGCAGCTTTGGCAGGCAAGCACGGGAGACCCAGTACTTC. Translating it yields CASSFGRQARETQYF.

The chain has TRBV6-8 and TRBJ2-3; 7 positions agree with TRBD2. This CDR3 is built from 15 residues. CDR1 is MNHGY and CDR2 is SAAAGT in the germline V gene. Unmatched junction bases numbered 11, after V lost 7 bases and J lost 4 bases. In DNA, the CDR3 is TGTGCCAGCACCCTCAGAAGGGCGGGGGCAGATACGCAGTATTTT. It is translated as CASTLRRAGADTQYF.

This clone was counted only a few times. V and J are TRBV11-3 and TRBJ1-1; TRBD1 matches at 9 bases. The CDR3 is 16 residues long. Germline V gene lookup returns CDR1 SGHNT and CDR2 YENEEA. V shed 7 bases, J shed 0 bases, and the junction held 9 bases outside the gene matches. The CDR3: CASIPTGGSLNTEAFF. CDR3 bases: TGTGCCAGCATCCCCACAGGGGGCAGTCTGAACACTGAAGCTTTCTTT.

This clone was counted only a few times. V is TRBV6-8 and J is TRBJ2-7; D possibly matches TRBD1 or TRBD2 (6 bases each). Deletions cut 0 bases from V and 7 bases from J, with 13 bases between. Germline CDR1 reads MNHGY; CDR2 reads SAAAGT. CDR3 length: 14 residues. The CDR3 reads CASSYSEQGGEQYF. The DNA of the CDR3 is TGTGCCAGCAGTTACTCAGAACAGGGAGGAGAGCAGTACTTC.

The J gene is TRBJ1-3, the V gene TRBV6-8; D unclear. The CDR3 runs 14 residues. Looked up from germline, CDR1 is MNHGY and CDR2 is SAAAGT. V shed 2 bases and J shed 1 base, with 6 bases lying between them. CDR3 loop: CASSYGISGNTIYF. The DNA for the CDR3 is TGTGCCAGCAGTTACGGGATATCTGGAAACACCATATATTTT.

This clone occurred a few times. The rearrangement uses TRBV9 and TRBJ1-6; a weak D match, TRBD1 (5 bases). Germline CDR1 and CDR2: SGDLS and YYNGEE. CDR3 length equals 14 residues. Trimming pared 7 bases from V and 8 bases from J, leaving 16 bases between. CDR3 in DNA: TGTGCCAGCGCTGGGGGACGAAGGGATTCACCCCTCCACTTT. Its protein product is CASAGGRRDSPLHF. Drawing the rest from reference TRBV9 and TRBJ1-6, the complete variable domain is DSGVTQTPKHLITATGQRVTLRCSPRSGDLSVYWYQQSLDQGLQFLIQYYNGEERAKGNILERFSAQQFPDLHSELNLSSLELGDSALYFCASAGGRRDSPLHFGNGTRLTVT.

CDR3 in amino acids: CASSISGRGGNTIYF. In DNA, the CDR3 is TGTGCCAGTAGTATTTCTGGGAGGGGAGGAAACACCATATATTTT. The chain uses TRBV19 and TRBJ1-3, with a possible D match to TRBD1 (5 bases). CDR3 length equals 15 residues. Between the trimmed V and J ends, which lost 3 bases and 4 bases, there was a span of 13 bases. In germline, CDR1 is LNHDA, CDR2 SQIVND (reference sequence). Drawing the rest from reference TRBV19 and TRBJ1-3, the complete variable domain is DGGITQSPKYLFRKEGQNVTLSCEQNLNHDAMYWYRQDPGQGLRLIYYSQIVNDFQKGDIAEGYSVSREKKESFPLTVTSAQKNPTAFYLCASSISGRGGNTIYFGEGSWLTVV.